This T cell receptor (beta chain) came from a study (dated by TCRdb to the mid-2010s). About the full investigation: The study investigated the origins of HIV persistence in individuals who naturally controlled HIV infection.

This clonotype was picked up a small number of times. The antigen it binds to is not known. There are no base qualities to consult, and no much larger clone falls within one base. Library creation used 5' RACE. Sequencing took place on an Illumina HiSeq 2000. Clones were called with MiXCR by TCRdb after fastp trimmed the public reads at Q25, and only in-frame beta chains were retained. All rows with the same CDR3 protein become a single entry with the most common DNA and genes. The sample table contains fewer than 1,500 distinct CDR3 sequences; only one count was recorded for about 7.8% of them. Together, the top ten hold roughly 15% of the sample. The clonotype comes from a male donor with HIV. Sequencing used central memory T cells from blood PBMCs. In the paper's terms, the cell subset or site label means: central memory CD4+ T cells.

The DNA is as follows: TGTGCCAGCAGCTTGCTGCTACTAGCGGTTTACAATGAGCAGTTCTTC. Its product reads: CASSLLLLAVYNEQFF. Recombination connected TRBV5-4 to TRBJ2-1; 8 central nucleotides agree with TRBD2. CDR1 is given as SGHNT and CDR2 as YYREEE, both from the germline V gene (reference sequence). From the cysteine through the phenylalanine, the CDR3 covers 16 amino acids. CDR3 DNA only is kept here, 48 bases in frame from base 1. At the junction V is shortened by 1 base and J by 4 bases; bases outside the gene matches: 7.